Below, one TCR beta chain is given with its context. It has no known antigen specificity. Base qualities are missing; no much larger clone stands one base away. These data are taken from a study of shared clonotypes between healthy human individuals (dated by TCRdb to 2020 to 2021). For the wider study: A couple of women and a few men aged 18 to 49 years were included in the cohort. For each donor, CD4 naive and CD4 memory were each run on three plates, CD8 naive on two plates, and CD8 memory on one plate. To estimate repertoire size and how much clonotypes are shared between individuals, the study performed deep sequencing of blood TCR repertoires from five healthy adults. To increase sequencing depth and limit assay-specific biases, different laboratories used diverse techniques to prepare libraries and sequence TCR repertoires. Per donor, leukapheresis produced somewhere between about 0.94 and 9.5 billion PBMCs.

Using the deep immunoSEQ assay, multiplex PCR amplified TCR CDR3 regions from genomic DNA. For each cell subset, the extracted genomic DNA was distributed evenly across all wells of several immunoSEQ 96-well plates, and each plate served as one replicate. Each replicate PCR for sorted subsets received 150 to 250 ng genomic DNA, equal to about 30,000 T cell genomes. The purified libraries were quantified using a Qubit 3.0 fluorometer, sized with a Bioanalyzer 2100, and then quantified again using the KAPA Library Quantification kit. Every immunoSEQ 96-well plate was sequenced on a dedicated single-read 150-cycle Illumina NextSeq 550 flow cell. Under the source paper's analysis protocol: Because the immunoSEQ output held only junctional sequences and lacked quality scores, the filtering could not match the filtering applied to full-length reads. To assign V/J genes and CDR3, sequences were annotated against IMGT germline references using PyIR, a Python wrapper for IgBLAST v1.9. Any read was removed if the V/J assignment was weak (E-value above 1e-6), the CDR3 was missing, or the read contained stop codons, out-of-frame junctions, or ambiguous translated residues. V3J clonotypes were defined as sequences sharing the same inferred V gene, J gene, and CDR3 amino acid sequence. Percentage overlap between repertoires was computed as shared unique clonotypes divided by the size of the smaller repertoire. Repertoire richness was assessed with RTK rarefaction, the Chao1 estimator, and Recon v2.1 estimates of unobserved clonotypes. Generation probabilities for all TCRbeta clonotypes obtained by the gDNA method from a handful of donors were computed using OLGA. The source is immuneACCESS, and TCRdb retained only in-frame sequences with V and J called. Part of the clones is not carried over; for the studies checked, unresolved V genes explain less than half of this, and the remainder is unexplained. V and J calls plus clone size are reproduced from that table; the DNA served to infer D and trimming. The sample records about 120,000 clones, 68% of which are singletons. Roughly 24% of the sample lies in the top ten.

The cysteine opens and the phenylalanine closes a CDR3 of 13 amino acids. CDR3 DNA is the only sequence kept; it has 39 bases, read in frame from the first base. Cut back by 5 bases and 7 bases, the V and J ends lie 15 bases apart. CDR1 and CDR2 are drawn from the germline V gene (reference sequence): SEHNR, FQNEAQ. The donors were healthy, HIV-negative adults who had no recently reported acute infections or vaccinations. Every donor was a Caucasian adult residing in Nashville, Tennessee, USA. CD8 memory samples were composed of magnetically selected CD45RO+ cells combined with CCR7-negative CD45RA+ effector memory (TemRA) cells. Blood was collected by leukapheresis, and PBMCs were isolated by Ficoll-Histopaque density gradient centrifugation and then cryopreserved in liquid nitrogen vapor phase. Purity and quantity of every magnetically sorted T cell population were checked by analytical flow cytometry. Each sorted fraction had its genomic DNA isolated and then quantified by UV absorbance on a Nanodrop 2000c.

The investigation overall reported the following: Pairwise subsampling led to the expectation that sequencing depth would affect the degree of clonotype sharing among donors. Sampling was restricted to blood, and TCR repertoires in tissues likely differ from the TCR repertoires found in blood. Clonotypes shared by all four sorted-subset donors showed higher generation probabilities than non-shared clonotypes. Across several donors, around 5.4% of naive CD4, roughly 3.5% of naive CD8, 2.3% of memory CD4, and under 0.45% of memory CD8 clonotypes were shared. Rarefaction of sorted-subset datasets indicated incomplete sequencing despite the large sequencing depth. Naive subsets generally had larger estimated clonotype richness than memory subsets did. Because the study included only a small number of donors, the genetic and exposure-history diversity represented was limited.

Material for sequencing was memory CD8+ T cells sorted from blood. The cell subset or site label, read with the paper, signifies: CD45RO+ cells pooled with CCR7-negative TemRA cells. The sequence was collected from a woman in her twenties or thirties in good health. This chain is built from TRBV7-9 and TRBJ2-7, and perhaps TRBD2 as D gene, on 7 matching bases. The DNA reads TGTGCCAGCAGCCCAAAGGGGGGGAGGGAGCAGTACTTC. Translated, this is CASSPKGGREQYF.